These 20 T cell receptor beta chains originate from one sample sequenced in a study of blood T cell repertoires in COVID-19. TCRdb keeps only in-frame clones here, not all; method: immunoSEQ multiplex PCR. The table has approximately 100,000 clones, more than 75% seen once. Sequenced: peripheral blood. The receptors derive from a woman in her 30s with acute or convalescent COVID-19.

V is TRBV7-8 and J is TRBJ2-3, with D maybe TRBD1 (5 bases). Trimming removed 0 bases from V and 2 bases from J, with 18 bases in between. The CDR3 has 18 residues. Germline V gene lookup returns CDR1 SGHVS and CDR2 FQNEAQ. The CDR3 loop reads CASSLAALDRYPTDTQYF. CDR3 in DNA: TGTGCCAGCAGCTTAGCGGCACTCGACAGATACCCCACAGATACGCAGTATTTT.

The J gene is TRBJ1-2, the V gene TRBV27, with a weak D call TRBD1 (5 bases). The CDR3 is 12 amino acids. CDR1 is MNHEY and CDR2 is SMNVEV in the germline V gene (reference sequence). Deletions cut 3 bases from V and 6 bases from J, with 8 bases between. This chain's CDR3 is CASSFAGDGYTF. The DNA of the CDR3 is TGTGCCAGCAGTTTTGCGGGGGATGGCTACACCTTC.

This sequence joins TRBV18 and TRBJ1-1; 9 bases align to TRBD1. The CDR3 has 14 amino acids. The V gene's germline CDR1 is KGHSH and CDR2 LQKENI. The J segment lost 4 bases and the V segment lost 5 bases, leaving 5 bases of the junction unmatched. The CDR3 bases are TGTGCCAGCTCAACCGGACAGGGGAGCACTGAAGCTTTCTTT. Protein: CASSTGQGSTEAFF.

V usage is TRBV21-1 and J usage is TRBJ2-2; TRBD2, the D gene given by the table, was not confirmed from the DNA. TRBV21-1 is classified as a pseudogene. The CDR3 consists of 16 residues. The CDR3 DNA follows: TGTGCCAGCAGCAAAGAGAGCGGGGGGGCCGCCGGGGAGCTGTTTTTT. It translates to CASSKESGGAAGELFF.

The chain is built from TRBV9 and TRBJ2-5, with D possibly being TRBD1 (5 bases). This CDR3 has 13 amino acids. In germline, CDR1 is SGDLS, CDR2 YYNGEE. The V and J ends lost 3 bases and 3 bases respectively, with 9 bases between them. The CDR3 here is CASSDGAEETQYF. Written as DNA, the CDR3 is TGTGCCAGCAGCGATGGGGCCGAAGAGACCCAGTACTTC.

This chain uses TRBV7-7 with TRBJ1-4, with TRBD1 matching 8 bases. Germline V CDR1 and CDR2: SSHAT, FNYEAQ (reference sequence). This CDR3 comprises 17 residues. The V and J ends lost 5 bases and 9 bases, in that order; junction bases with no gene match: 17. The CDR3 sequence: CASSRILVTGGKKKLFF. In nucleotides, the CDR3 is TGTGCCAGCAGCCGAATCCTCGTTACAGGGGGGAAGAAAAAACTGTTTTTT.

The rearrangement joins TRBV6-4 to TRBJ2-2; D gene ambiguous. V shed 6 bases and J shed 5 bases, with 10 bases lying between them. This CDR3 has 13 residues. In germline, CDR1 is MRHNA, CDR2 SNTAGT. DNA for the CDR3: TGTGCCAGCAGCGCCGAGGAAACCGGGGAGCTGTTTTTT. The encoded protein is CASSAEETGELFF.

The rearrangement joins TRBV4-1 to TRBJ2-7, with D possibly being TRBD2 (5 bases). The CDR3 covers 14 residues. The V and J ends lost 4 bases and 5 bases respectively, with 15 bases between them. Per the germline V gene, CDR1 is MGHRA and CDR2 is YSYEKL. The CDR3 bases are TGCGCCAGCAGCCCCCGGGGTGGTATGAACGAGCAGTACTTC. Its translation is CASSPRGGMNEQYF.

The rearrangement links TRBV7-8 to TRBJ2-1, with TRBD1 matching 9 bases. The CDR3 extends over 13 amino acids. Germline V gene data show CDR1 as SGHVS and CDR2 as FQNEAQ. V lost 1 base to trimming and J lost 14 bases; unmatched junction nucleotides: 6. CDR3 residues: CASSLGRDREEFF. CDR3 nucleotide sequence: TGTGCCAGCAGCTTAGGGCGGGACAGGGAGGAGTTCTTC. The variable domain in full, with the rest retrieved from reference TRBV7-8 and TRBJ2-1, is GAGVSQSPRYKVAKRGQDVALRCDPISGHVSLFWYQQALGQGPEFLTYFQNEAQLDKSGLPSDRFFAERPEGSVSTLKIQRTQQEDSAVYLCASSLGRDREEFFGPGTRLTVL.

This chain joins TRBV5-1 and TRBJ2-3; D is perhaps TRBD2 (5 bases). Trimming left V 7 bases short and J 0 bases short, with 12 bases between. The CDR3 has 14 amino acids. Per the germline V gene, CDR1 is SGHRS and CDR2 is YFSETQ. The CDR3 nucleotides are TGCGCCAGCGGAACCGACTACAGCACAGATACGCAGTATTTT. This codes for CASGTDYSTDTQYF.

This clone has more than one count but fewer than ten. The genes are TRBV4-2 and TRBJ2-7, with TRBD2 identical over 10 bases. The V gene's germline CDR1 is LGHNA and CDR2 YNFKEQ. There are 16 residues in the CDR3. The V gene end was trimmed by 7 bases and the J gene end by 2 bases; junction bases not matched to a gene: 11. The DNA for the CDR3 is TGTGCCAGCAAGCCATCCCGGACTAGCGGCACCTACGAGCAGTACTTC. Residues: CASKPSRTSGTYEQYF.

V usage is TRBV29-1 and J usage is TRBJ1-3, with 8 nucleotides matching TRBD1. The CDR3 runs to 15 residues. Unmatched junction bases numbered 9, after V lost 6 bases and J lost 2 bases. The germline gives CDR1 SQVTM, CDR2 ANQGSEA. The CDR3 loop is CSVMKGTGAGNTIYF. The CDR3 coding sequence is TGCAGCGTCATGAAAGGGACAGGAGCTGGAAACACCATATATTTT.

The chain couples TRBV12-3 or TRBV12-4 to TRBJ1-5; no clear D gene. The V and J ends lost 7 bases and 5 bases respectively, with 9 bases between them. CDR3 size: 12 residues. CDR3 nucleotide sequence: TGTGCCAGCAATAGCAGAGATCAGCCCCAGCATTTT. The encoded protein is CASNSRDQPQHF.

V and J are TRBV18 and TRBJ1-1; 9 positions match TRBD1. With 6 bases clipped from V and 1 base from J, the junction kept 6 bases outside the gene matches. The CDR3 is made up of 15 amino acids. CDR1 is KGHSH and CDR2 is LQKENI in the germline V gene. The CDR3 bases are TGTGCCAGCTCGTCCCTGACAGGGGGGAACACTGAAGCTTTCTTT. Translated: CASSSLTGGNTEAFF.

This clone was seen once. This rearrangement joins TRBV3-1 (or the pseudogene TRBV3-2) to TRBJ1-3; D not certain. This CDR3 comprises 15 residues. V was cut by 3 bases and J by 3 bases, with 12 bases left in between. CDR1 and CDR2 from the germline V gene are LGHDT and YNNKEL (reference sequence). The DNA for the CDR3 is TGTGCCAGCAGCCAGGCCAGGAATTATGGAAACACCATATATTTT. It specifies CASSQARNYGNTIYF.

The chain uses TRBV7-3 and TRBJ2-1, with a possible D match to TRBD2 (7 bases). The CDR3 sequence is 15 residues long. In germline, CDR1 is SGHTA, CDR2 FQGTGA. Trimming took 5 bases from V and 2 from J, leaving 13 bases between them. CDR3 DNA sequence: TGTGCCAGCAGCGGTCAAGGGGGGGCCTACAATGAGCAGTTCTTC. This translates into CASSGQGGAYNEQFF.

The J gene is TRBJ1-1, the V gene TRBV6-5, with 9 nucleotides matching TRBD1. From germline, CDR1 is MNHEY and CDR2 SVGAGI. V trimming: 5 bases; J trimming: 10 bases; junction bases outside the gene matches: 14. This CDR3 contains 15 residues. The chain's CDR3 is CASSHQQGARSRAFF. The CDR3 DNA reads TGTGCCAGCAGTCACCAACAGGGGGCGCGGTCCCGAGCTTTCTTT.

This chain joins TRBV28 and TRBJ2-3, with a possible D match to TRBD2 (6 bases). Trimming left V 7 bases short and J 3 bases short, with 8 bases between. Germline V lookup: CDR1 MDHEN, CDR2 SYDVKM. This CDR3 comprises 12 residues. DNA of the CDR3: TGTGCCAGCACAGGGACTACAGATACGCAGTATTTT. Amino acids: CASTGTTDTQYF.

The CDR3 DNA is TGTGCCAGCAGCTTAGGTACAGGGGACGAGCAGTACTTC. Its protein product is CASSLGTGDEQYF. The chain recombines TRBV7-8 with TRBJ2-7; 7 nucleotides agree with TRBD1. Germline lookup yields CDR1 SGHVS and CDR2 FQNEAQ. V lost 1 base and J lost 5; bases outside the gene matches: 2. The CDR3 runs to 13 residues. The complete variable domain, with remaining parts taken from reference TRBV7-8 and TRBJ2-7, reads GAGVSQSPRYKVAKRGQDVALRCDPISGHVSLFWYQQALGQGPEFLTYFQNEAQLDKSGLPSDRFFAERPEGSVSTLKIQRTQQEDSAVYLCASSLGTGDEQYFGPGTRLTVT.

The chain recombines TRBV7-2 with TRBJ2-7; 7 positions agree with TRBD1. The CDR3 spans 14 residues. Germline lookup yields CDR1 SGHTA and CDR2 FQGNSA. The V gene end was trimmed by 1 base and the J gene end by 3 bases; junction bases not matched to a gene: 3. The CDR3 DNA reads TGTGCCAGCAGCTTAGGGGACAGTTACTACGAGCAGTACTTC. Its translation: CASSLGDSYYEQYF.